The T cell receptor beta chain described here comes from a study of shared clonotypes between healthy human individuals. Trimming shortened V by 4 bases and J by 7 bases, and 15 bases separated the two germline ends. Germline values: CDR1 SGHRS, CDR2 YFSETQ. This CDR3 is 14 amino acids long. Subsets obtained from CD4+ cells comprised CD45RA+ naive and CD45RA-negative memory cells. Repertoires were generated with immunoSEQ multiplex PCR, while TCRdb's copy carries only in-frame clones and drops some. The sample consists of millions of clones, around nine tenths of them appearing once. The sequenced material came from naive CD4+ T cells sorted from blood. Indicated subset: CD45RA+ positively selected. The V call is TRBV5-1, the J call TRBJ2-1; D possibly corresponds to TRBD1 (6 bases). The clonotype comes from a man aged 18 to 35 in good health. The CDR3 DNA sequence: TGCGCCAGCAGCCGCACAGGGTTGGGGAATGAGCAGTTCTTC. Amino acids: CASSRTGLGNEQFF.